Below are 27 T cell receptor beta chains sequenced from a single sample in a study of blood T cell repertoires in COVID-19. The table came from immunoSEQ multiplex PCR; TCRdb's copy has only in-frame clones and leaves some out. The sample includes roughly 160,000 clones, around 83% seen only once; the top ten take around 20%. What was sequenced was peripheral blood. The source is a woman between 65 and 79 years old who had recovered from COVID-19.

This chain links TRBV19 with TRBJ2-7; TRBD1 is a possible D gene (6 bases). V gave up 6 bases and J gave up 6 bases, with 18 bases separating them. The CDR3 contains 14 residues. Germline V gene lookup returns CDR1 LNHDA and CDR2 SQIVND (reference sequence). CDR3: CASSARDKAFEQYF. In DNA, the CDR3 is TGTGCCAGTAGCGCCCGGGACAAGGCCTTCGAGCAGTACTTC.

CDR3 in DNA: TGCGCCAGCAGCCAAGATAGTGGTAGGACAGGGATTTATGGCTACACCTTC. Its translation: CASSQDSGRTGIYGYTF. This rearrangement joins TRBV4-1 to TRBJ1-2, with 8 bases that match TRBD1. The ends lost 0 bases at V and 5 bases at J; junction bases unmatched: 11. The CDR3 is 17 amino acids. The V gene's germline CDR1 is MGHRA and CDR2 YSYEKL.

The chain couples TRBV3-1 (or the pseudogene TRBV3-2) to TRBJ1-5, with 7 bases identical to TRBD1. This CDR3 has 16 residues. CDR1 is LGHDT, CDR2 YNNKEL, per germline (reference sequence). V dropped 5 bases and J dropped 0; count of bases not matched to a gene: 7. CDR3 in DNA: TGTGCCAGCAGCTTTAGGGGGCGGAATAGCAATCAGCCCCAGCATTTT. This translates into CASSFRGRNSNQPQHF.

This clone was found a few times. V is TRBV25-1 and J is TRBJ1-1, with D tentatively TRBD1 (6 bases). Deletions cut 11 bases from V and 3 bases from J, with 22 bases between. Looked up from germline, CDR1 is MGHDK and CDR2 is SYGVNS. This CDR3 is built from 15 residues. CDR3 loop: CAAAHHRAGDTEAFF. Here the CDR3 DNA reads TGTGCCGCAGCCCACCACAGGGCTGGGGACACTGAAGCTTTCTTT.

This clone has only one observation. The chain employs TRBV30 and TRBJ2-3; possible D gene TRBD2, 7 bases. There are 18 residues in the CDR3. The germline CDR1 and CDR2 sequences are GTSNPN and SVGIG (reference sequence). The V end was cut by 2 bases, the J end by 6 bases, with 27 bases between. The CDR3, as DNA: TGTGCCTGGAGTCCCTTTGGTGGGGGGGCAGGATTCGGGGATACGCAGTATTTT. Its protein product is CAWSPFGGGAGFGDTQYF.

DNA for the CDR3: TGTGCCAGCTCACGCGGACAGGATAGCAATCAGCCCCAGCATTTT. Translating gives CASSRGQDSNQPQHF. The rearrangement links TRBV18 to TRBJ1-5; 7 bases are shared with TRBD1. Per germline, CDR1 KGHSH and CDR2 LQKENI. V gave up 4 bases and J gave up 0 bases; unmatched junction bases: 3. CDR3 length equals 15 residues.

This rearrangement joins TRBV18 to TRBJ1-1, with D possibly matching TRBD1 (6 bases). CDR1 KGHSH and CDR2 LQKENI come from the germline V gene. The ends were cut back, 2 bases at V and 6 bases at J, with 19 bases in the middle. The CDR3 loop spans 16 amino acids. The CDR3, as DNA: TGTGCCAGCTCACCAGCTTGGGGGGGGGCTGGGGCTGAAGCTTTCTTT. This encodes CASSPAWGGAGAEAFF.

As regards this clone: Other DNA sequences in the sample encode the same CDR3. The chain joins TRBV19 to TRBJ1-1; 7 bases align to TRBD1. Germline V gene lookup returns CDR1 LNHDA and CDR2 SQIVND (reference sequence). The CDR3 consists of 13 residues. V shed 5 bases, J shed 3 bases, and the junction held 3 bases outside the gene matches. The CDR3 coding sequence is TGTGCCAGTAGTCTTGACAGGGACACTGAAGCTTTCTTT. Translating gives CASSLDRDTEAFF.

The chain uses TRBV28 and TRBJ1-1, with D possibly TRBD1 on 5 matching bases. Deletions cut 6 bases from V and 5 bases from J, with 16 bases between. The CDR3 length is 14 residues. The germline V gene has CDR1 MDHEN and CDR2 SYDVKM. CDR3 DNA sequence: TGTGCCAGCAGGGTGGCTCGCGGGGGGACTGAAGCTTTCTTT. Translated: CASRVARGGTEAFF.

The chain uses TRBV5-1 and TRBJ2-3; tentative D call: TRBD1 (6 bases). V shed 1 base and J shed 2 bases, with 14 bases lying between them. Per the germline V gene, CDR1 is SGHRS and CDR2 is YFSETQ. The CDR3 spans 16 residues. The CDR3 is CASSLLGQSTTDTQYF. CDR3 nucleotides: TGCGCCAGCAGCTTGTTAGGACAGTCGACCACAGATACGCAGTATTTT.

The chain recombines TRBV7-3 with TRBJ2-5; TRBD2 matches 13 bases. V dropped 5 bases and J dropped 2; count of bases not matched to a gene: 8. Per germline, CDR1 SGHTA and CDR2 FQGTGA. This CDR3 is 17 amino acids long. Here the CDR3 reads CASSQLAGGPGQETQYF. The CDR3 nucleotides are TGTGCCAGCAGCCAACTAGCGGGAGGGCCCGGGCAAGAGACCCAGTACTTC.

The chain links TRBV7-3 to TRBJ2-7; D is perhaps TRBD2 (5 bases). Germline CDR1 SGHTA, CDR2 FQGTGA. This CDR3 has 13 amino acids. V was shortened by 3 bases and J by 7 bases, with 13 bases between the two germline ends. The CDR3 sequence: CASSLAGPGEQYF. The CDR3 region has the DNA TGTGCCAGCAGCTTGGCCGGCCCGGGGGAGCAGTACTTC.

The chain uses TRBV19 and TRBJ1-1, with 9 bases identical to TRBD1. V gave up 6 bases and J gave up 3 bases; unmatched junction bases: 11. Germline V gene lookup returns CDR1 LNHDA and CDR2 SQIVND (reference sequence). The CDR3 has 16 residues. The CDR3 DNA is TGTGCCAGTAGAAGCCCACAGGGGGCGGTGTACACTGAAGCTTTCTTT. Encoded protein: CASRSPQGAVYTEAFF.

This chain connects TRBV12-3 or TRBV12-4 to TRBJ2-1; maybe TRBD1 (6 bases). This CDR3 is 13 amino acids long. The V end was cut by 6 bases, the J end by 8 bases, with 14 bases between. CDR3 sequence (DNA): TGTGCCAGCAGCCGCCAGGGGTTCGATGAGCAGTTCTTC. It is translated as CASSRQGFDEQFF.

The gene calls are TRBV4-1 and TRBJ2-1; 7 positions agree with TRBD2. V lost 2 bases, J lost 10 bases, and 11 bases stayed unmatched. The germline V gene encodes CDR1 MGHRA and CDR2 YSYEKL. The CDR3 has 15 residues. CDR3 region: CASSQPPPGAGEQFF. For the CDR3, the DNA is TGCGCCAGCAGCCAACCCCCCCCGGGAGCGGGGGAGCAGTTCTTC.

The CDR3 bases are TGTGCCAGCAGCCCGGACAGGGAGCAACTGTTTTTT. Translated: CASSPDREQLFF. The J gene is TRBJ1-4, the V gene TRBV5-5; 8 positions agree with TRBD1. Germline trimming cut 4 bases from V and 12 bases from J; bases unmatched to any gene: 5. Germline V lookup: CDR1 SGHKS, CDR2 YYEKEE (reference sequence). The CDR3 is 12 amino acids.

The chain combines TRBV3-1 (or the pseudogene TRBV3-2) with TRBJ2-7; weak D call: TRBD2 (6 bases). The CDR3 covers 13 residues. CDR1 LGHDT and CDR2 YNNKEL come from the germline V gene (reference sequence). V was pared by 4 bases and J by 6 bases, with 13 bases between. CDR3 loop: CASSPEAGGEQYF. CDR3 in DNA: TGTGCCAGCAGCCCGGAGGCCGGGGGCGAGCAGTACTTC.

This chain joins TRBV11-3 and TRBJ2-4; D is perhaps TRBD2 (6 bases). The CDR3 consists of 14 residues. V shed 5 bases and J shed 11 bases, with 19 bases lying between them. The germline V gene has CDR1 SGHNT and CDR2 YENEEA. CDR3 bases: TGTGCCAGCAGCGCAACAACTCCGCCGGGGGTTCAGTACTTC. Translated: CASSATTPPGVQYF.

There are many counts of this clone. The rearrangement uses TRBV13 and TRBJ1-1; D is uncertain. CDR1 is PRHDT and CDR2 is FYEKMQ in the germline V gene (reference sequence). The CDR3 runs 15 residues. Trimming pared 3 bases from V and 5 bases from J, leaving 16 bases between. CDR3 bases: TGTGCCAGCAGCTTCACCCTGGGCCCGGGGACTGAAGCTTTCTTT. Protein product: CASSFTLGPGTEAFF.

The chain is built from TRBV10-3 and TRBJ1-6; 7 positions match TRBD1. The CDR3 has 17 amino acids. The trim removed 3 bases at V and 0 bases at J, leaving 5 bases unmatched. In germline, CDR1 is ENHRY, CDR2 SYGVKD. The CDR3 here is CAISDPTGSSYNSPLHF. DNA for the CDR3: TGTGCCATCAGTGACCCGACAGGGAGCTCCTATAATTCACCCCTCCACTTT.

This clone was counted between two and nine times. The rearrangement joins TRBV5-1 to TRBJ2-3, with D possibly TRBD1 on 6 matching bases. The CDR3 has 15 residues. Germline V lookup: CDR1 SGHRS, CDR2 YFSETQ. Trimming stripped 5 bases from V and 1 base from J, with 14 bases between. DNA of the CDR3: TGCGCCAGCAGACCGATCCCAGGGGGCACAGATACGCAGTATTTT. It specifies CASRPIPGGTDTQYF.

The CDR3 protein is CASRRDSGNTIYF. CDR3 in DNA: TGTGCCAGTAGACGGGACTCTGGAAACACCATATATTTT. The V call is TRBV19, the J call TRBJ1-3; D is ambiguous. The V end was cut by 6 bases, the J end by 0 bases, with 6 bases between. This CDR3 is 13 amino acids long. The V gene's germline CDR1 is LNHDA and CDR2 SQIVND (reference sequence).

CDR3 region: CASSLDHRHQPQHF. DNA for the CDR3: TGTGCCAGCAGCTTAGATCACAGACATCAGCCCCAGCATTTT. The rearrangement uses TRBV7-2 and TRBJ1-5, with D unclear. CDR1 and CDR2 from the germline V gene are SGHTA and FQGNSA. V lost 1 base and J 5 bases, leaving 9 bases between the germline ends. The CDR3 extends over 14 amino acids. Full variable domain (outside the CDR3, taken from reference TRBV7-2 and TRBJ1-5): GAGVSQSPSNKVTEKGKDVELRCDPISGHTALYWYRQSLGQGLEFLIYFQGNSAPDKSGLPSDRFSAERTGGSVSTLTIQRTQQEDSAVYLCASSLDHRHQPQHFGDGTRLSIL.

This clone was counted between two and nine times. This CDR3 is also generated by other DNA sequences in the sample. The V and J genes are TRBV5-1 and TRBJ2-1; 12 bases are shared with TRBD2. CDR3 length: 15 amino acids. The germline V gene has CDR1 SGHRS and CDR2 YFSETQ. Trimming removed 4 bases from V and 7 bases from J; junction bases left unmatched: 6. CDR3 nucleotide sequence: TGCGCCAGCAGCCCCGGACTAGCGGGGTTGAATGAGCAGTTCTTC. Its translation: CASSPGLAGLNEQFF. The variable domain in full, with the rest retrieved from reference TRBV5-1 and TRBJ2-1, is KAGVTQTPRYLIKTRGQQVTLSCSPISGHRSVSWYQQTPGQGLQFLFEYFSETQRNKGNFPGRFSGRQFSNSRSEMNVSTLELGDSALYLCASSPGLAGLNEQFFGPGTRLTVL.

The rearrangement uses TRBV30 and TRBJ1-5; TRBD1 matches 7 bases. Germline V gene lookup returns CDR1 GTSNPN and CDR2 SVGIG (reference sequence). The J segment lost 1 base and the V segment lost 4 bases, leaving 7 bases of the junction unmatched. The CDR3 spans 15 residues. The CDR3 protein is CAWTTGVGSNQPQHF. CDR3 bases: TGTGCCTGGACCACAGGGGTCGGGAGCAATCAGCCCCAGCATTTT.

A few counts support this clone. The V call is TRBV3-1 (or the pseudogene TRBV3-2), the J call TRBJ1-1, with D unresolved. Per the germline V gene, CDR1 is LGHDT and CDR2 is YNNKEL (reference sequence). The CDR3 consists of 11 residues. Trimming shortened V by 1 base and J by 11 bases, and 8 bases separated the two germline ends. The chain's CDR3 is CASSQGAQAFF. CDR3 bases: TGTGCCAGCAGCCAAGGGGCTCAGGCTTTCTTT.

The rearrangement links TRBV9 to TRBJ2-5; 10 bases fit TRBD1. This CDR3 region has 15 residues. Germline V gene data show CDR1 as SGDLS and CDR2 as YYNGEE. The V segment lost 0 bases and the J segment 4 bases; nucleotides outside the gene matches: 3. In DNA form, the CDR3 reads TGTGCCAGCAGCGTAGTAGGGACAGGGGTAGAGACCCAGTACTTC. It is translated as CASSVVGTGVETQYF.